Listed below are T cell receptor beta chains from one sample, sequenced in a study of blood T cells in healthy people across ages. MiXCR was run by TCRdb on the 5' RACE reads, yielding one entry per CDR3 protein. The sample lists just under 750,000 distinct CDR3 sequences, 22% occurring once. Sequenced sample: blood. The receptors come from a man between 65 and 80 years old in good health. CDR3s include the opening cysteine and the closing phenylalanine or tryptophan. D genes are given only for firm matches. A clone size is listed for some rows: how often the clone was seen (once, few, many), or a class if it is expanded.

v_call: TRBV7-3
j_call: TRBJ2-3
clone_size: .
d_call: TRBD2
cdr3_nt: TGTGCCAGCAGTTTTAGCGGGAGTGTGACAGATACGCAGTATTTT
cdr3_aa: CASSFSGSVTDTQYF

v_call: TRBV5-1
j_call: TRBJ2-1
clone_size: .
d_call: .
cdr3_nt: TGCGCCAGCAGCTTGGATCTAGCAGAGCAGTTCTTC
cdr3_aa: CASSLDLAEQFF

v_call: TRBV5-1
j_call: TRBJ2-1
clone_size: .
d_call: .
cdr3_nt: TGCGCCAGCAGCTTGGAGGCGTTTAGCTCCTACAATGAGCAGTTCTTC
cdr3_aa: CASSLEAFSSYNEQFF

v_call: TRBV6-1
j_call: TRBJ2-1
clone_size: few
d_call: TRBD2
cdr3_nt: TGTGCCAGCAGTAGCGGGGACCCCGGGGTTGGAAATGAGCAGTTCTTC
cdr3_aa: CASSSGDPGVGNEQFF

v_call: TRBV12-3/TRBV12-4
j_call: TRBJ1-1
clone_size: few
d_call: .
cdr3_nt: TGTGCCAGCACCAAACGGGACCCCCACACTGAAGCTTTCTTT
cdr3_aa: CASTKRDPHTEAFF

v_call: TRBV5-1
j_call: TRBJ2-1
clone_size: few
d_call: TRBD1
cdr3_nt: TGCGCCACCCGGACAGGGACGAGTAATGAGCAGTTCTTC
cdr3_aa: CATRTGTSNEQFF

v_call: TRBV6-2/TRBV6-3
j_call: TRBJ2-1
clone_size: few
d_call: TRBD2
cdr3_nt: TGTGCCAGCAGCAGGACTAGGAGGGTTCTTAATGAGCAGTTCTTC
cdr3_aa: CASSRTRRVLNEQFF

v_call: TRBV7-8
j_call: TRBJ1-1
clone_size: .
d_call: TRBD1
cdr3_nt: TGTGCCAGCAGCAAGCAGGGGGCGCAGGGCACTGAAGCCTTCTTT
cdr3_aa: CASSKQGAQGTEAFF

v_call: TRBV11-2
j_call: TRBJ2-5
clone_size: few
d_call: .
cdr3_nt: TGTGCCAGCAGAACATCCCGGGACAAAATTGAGACCCAGTACTTC
cdr3_aa: CASRTSRDKIETQYF

v_call: TRBV20-1
j_call: TRBJ2-3
clone_size: few
d_call: .
cdr3_nt: TGCAGTCCCTGCCGCGGAGATACGCAGTATTTT
cdr3_aa: CSPCRGDTQYF

v_call: TRBV20-1
j_call: TRBJ2-4
clone_size: .
d_call: TRBD2
cdr3_nt: TGCAGTGCTAGAGATCTGCTAGCGGGAGGGCCACTAGCCAAAAACATTCAGTACTTC
cdr3_aa: CSARDLLAGGPLAKNIQYF

v_call: TRBV27
j_call: TRBJ2-5
clone_size: .
d_call: TRBD2
cdr3_nt: TGTGCCAGCACCGGAGGGCGGGAGTTTGAGACCCAGTACTTC
cdr3_aa: CASTGGREFETQYF

v_call: TRBV5-1
j_call: TRBJ1-4
clone_size: few
d_call: TRBD1
cdr3_nt: TGCGCCAGCAGCGTACAGGGGGTGTTCAGTCTAAGCGAAAAACTGTTTTTT
cdr3_aa: CASSVQGVFSLSEKLFF

v_call: TRBV7-2
j_call: TRBJ2-7
clone_size: few
d_call: .
cdr3_nt: TGTGCCAGCAGCTTAGGCGGTAGGGGTCAATACGAGCAGTACTTC
cdr3_aa: CASSLGGRGQYEQYF

v_call: TRBV9
j_call: TRBJ1-2
clone_size: many
d_call: .
cdr3_nt: TGTGCCAGCAGCGTCAGGACAGACTATGGCTACACCTTC
cdr3_aa: CASSVRTDYGYTF

v_call: TRBV7-2
j_call: TRBJ1-4
clone_size: .
d_call: TRBD1
cdr3_nt: TGTGCCAGCAGCTTCGACAGGGGGGTTGAAAAACTGTTTTTT
cdr3_aa: CASSFDRGVEKLFF

v_call: TRBV28
j_call: TRBJ2-7
clone_size: few
d_call: .
cdr3_nt: TGTGCCAGCAGTTTATGGGGGGGAAAGAGCTACGAGCAGTACTTC
cdr3_aa: CASSLWGGKSYEQYF

v_call: TRBV5-1
j_call: TRBJ2-5
clone_size: few
d_call: TRBD1
cdr3_nt: TGCGCCAGCAGCTTGGGGACAGGGTATCGTTCGGCCGAGACCCAGTACTTC
cdr3_aa: CASSLGTGYRSAETQYF

v_call: TRBV27
j_call: TRBJ1-6
clone_size: once
d_call: .
cdr3_nt: TGTGCCAGCAGTTTATTTTCCAGGGACTCACCCCTCCACTTT
cdr3_aa: CASSLFSRDSPLHF

v_call: TRBV7-2
j_call: TRBJ1-2
clone_size: .
d_call: .
cdr3_nt: TGTGCCAGCAGCTTATCTCTGGCAGGGACCAACTATGGCTACACCTTC
cdr3_aa: CASSLSLAGTNYGYTF

v_call: TRBV3-1
j_call: TRBJ1-2
clone_size: .
d_call: .
cdr3_nt: TGTGCCAGCAGCTACGACAGCTATGGCTACACCTTC
cdr3_aa: CASSYDSYGYTF

v_call: TRBV5-1
j_call: TRBJ1-4
clone_size: few
d_call: TRBD1
cdr3_nt: TGCGCCAGCTCGACGGGACAGACTAATGAAAAACTGTTTTTT
cdr3_aa: CASSTGQTNEKLFF

v_call: TRBV29-1
j_call: TRBJ2-5
clone_size: few
d_call: TRBD2
cdr3_nt: TGCAGCGTTGAAGCTGCTAGCGGGTCCGGTGAGACCCAGTACTTC
cdr3_aa: CSVEAASGSGETQYF

v_call: TRBV12-3/TRBV12-4
j_call: TRBJ1-2
clone_size: .
d_call: .
cdr3_nt: TGTGCCAGCAGTTTCACGAGGGGTAACTATGGCTACACCTTC
cdr3_aa: CASSFTRGNYGYTF

v_call: TRBV13
j_call: TRBJ2-3
clone_size: .
d_call: .
cdr3_nt: TGTGCCAGCAGCTCAGACCCCACAGATACGCAGTATTTT
cdr3_aa: CASSSDPTDTQYF

v_call: TRBV5-1
j_call: TRBJ2-5
clone_size: .
d_call: .
cdr3_nt: TGCGCCAGTTATACGAGGCTCCAAGAGACCCAGCACTTC
cdr3_aa: CASYTRLQETQHF

v_call: TRBV5-6
j_call: TRBJ1-1
clone_size: .
d_call: .
cdr3_nt: TGTGCCAGCAGCTACGAACGCGGGATGAACACTGAAGCTTTCTTT
cdr3_aa: CASSYERGMNTEAFF

v_call: TRBV13
j_call: TRBJ1-3
clone_size: .
d_call: .
cdr3_nt: TGTGCCAGCGGAAGGAACTCTGGAAACACCATATATTTT
cdr3_aa: CASGRNSGNTIYF

v_call: TRBV10-2
j_call: TRBJ2-3
clone_size: .
d_call: TRBD1
cdr3_nt: TGCGCCAGCAGTCCCGATGGGACAGGGACCACAGATACGCAGTATTTT
cdr3_aa: CASSPDGTGTTDTQYF

v_call: TRBV18
j_call: TRBJ1-2
clone_size: few
d_call: TRBD1
cdr3_nt: TGTGCCAGCTCAATCGACAGGGAGGACTATGGCTACACCTTC
cdr3_aa: CASSIDREDYGYTF

v_call: TRBV7-2
j_call: TRBJ2-3
clone_size: .
d_call: .
cdr3_nt: TGTGCCAGCAGCCCCGGGTCGGGGCTGAACACAGATACGCAGTATTTT
cdr3_aa: CASSPGSGLNTDTQYF

v_call: TRBV6-5
j_call: TRBJ2-1
clone_size: few
d_call: TRBD2
cdr3_nt: TGTGCCAGCAGTTCTAGCGGGGGGCAGTACAATGAGCAGTTCTTC
cdr3_aa: CASSSSGGQYNEQFF

v_call: TRBV7-2
j_call: TRBJ2-3
clone_size: few
d_call: .
cdr3_nt: TGTGCCAGCAGCTTAGGACTACTCGGTACAGATACGCAGTATTTT
cdr3_aa: CASSLGLLGTDTQYF

v_call: TRBV20-1
j_call: TRBJ1-2
clone_size: few
d_call: .
cdr3_nt: TGCAGTGCTAGTGTCAGCCGGCACAGCTACACCTTC
cdr3_aa: CSASVSRHSYTF

v_call: TRBV5-6
j_call: TRBJ2-2
clone_size: .
d_call: .
cdr3_nt: TGTGCCAGCAGCTTTCGGCGGGACGCGAACACCGGGGAGCTGTTTTTT
cdr3_aa: CASSFRRDANTGELFF

v_call: TRBV12-3/TRBV12-4
j_call: TRBJ1-1
clone_size: few
d_call: .
cdr3_nt: TGTGCCAGCAGTTGGACCCCGAACACTGAAGCTTTCTTT
cdr3_aa: CASSWTPNTEAFF

v_call: TRBV15
j_call: TRBJ1-2
clone_size: few
d_call: TRBD1
cdr3_nt: TGTGCCACCAGCAGAGATCTCGGGACAGGGGGGTATGGCTACACCTTC
cdr3_aa: CATSRDLGTGGYGYTF

v_call: TRBV7-9
j_call: TRBJ1-3
clone_size: .
d_call: .
cdr3_nt: TGTGCCAGCAGCAGGACACTTGCTGGAAACACCATATATTTT
cdr3_aa: CASSRTLAGNTIYF

v_call: TRBV20-1
j_call: TRBJ1-5
clone_size: .
d_call: .
cdr3_nt: TGCAGTGCTTTCCGGGCCGCGACCCAGCCCCAGCATTTT
cdr3_aa: CSAFRAATQPQHF

v_call: TRBV4-2
j_call: TRBJ2-7
clone_size: few
d_call: .
cdr3_nt: TGTGCCAGCAGCCAAGGGTCTATTTCCTACGAGCAGTACTTC
cdr3_aa: CASSQGSISYEQYF

v_call: TRBV2
j_call: TRBJ2-5
clone_size: .
d_call: .
cdr3_nt: TGTGCCAGCCAGGTCCAAGAGACCCAGTACTTC
cdr3_aa: CASQVQETQYF

v_call: TRBV5-1
j_call: TRBJ1-1
clone_size: .
d_call: TRBD1
cdr3_nt: TGCGCCAGCAGACCCGGGACAGGGGTTGTCACTGAAGCTTTCTTT
cdr3_aa: CASRPGTGVVTEAFF

v_call: TRBV12-3/TRBV12-4
j_call: TRBJ2-7
clone_size: .
d_call: .
cdr3_nt: TGTGCCAGCAGCCTGAGCGAGGTTCCGGGGGTTTCCTACGAGCAGTACTTC
cdr3_aa: CASSLSEVPGVSYEQYF

v_call: TRBV20-1
j_call: TRBJ1-2
clone_size: few
d_call: .
cdr3_nt: TGCAGTGCTTGGACGCAGTATGGCTACACCTTC
cdr3_aa: CSAWTQYGYTF

v_call: TRBV15
j_call: TRBJ1-2
clone_size: .
d_call: .
cdr3_nt: TGTGCCACCAGCAACAGGGTTGAGTACGGTGGCTACACCTTC
cdr3_aa: CATSNRVEYGGYTF

v_call: TRBV25-1
j_call: TRBJ2-3
clone_size: few
d_call: TRBD1
cdr3_nt: TGTGCCAGCAGCTCGGACCGGGACAGGGGATTCACAGATACGCAGTATTTT
cdr3_aa: CASSSDRDRGFTDTQYF

v_call: TRBV5-5
j_call: TRBJ1-1
clone_size: .
d_call: .
cdr3_nt: TGTGCCAGCAGCCCCAATCCCGGGATGAACACTGAAGCTTTCTTT
cdr3_aa: CASSPNPGMNTEAFF

v_call: TRBV7-2
j_call: TRBJ1-3
clone_size: few
d_call: .
cdr3_nt: TGTGCCAGCAGCTTATCGGGGGCGCTTGGAAACACCATATATTTT
cdr3_aa: CASSLSGALGNTIYF

v_call: TRBV29-1
j_call: TRBJ1-1
clone_size: few
d_call: .
cdr3_nt: TGCAGCGTTGAAGGAGTCATGAACACTGAAGCTTTCTTT
cdr3_aa: CSVEGVMNTEAFF